A single sample is the source of the 21 T cell receptor beta chains below, sequenced in a study of T cells in localized non-small cell lung cancer. The repertoire was sequenced with immunoSEQ multiplex PCR; TCRdb's copy has only in-frame clones and lacks some. This sample has 25,000 to 35,000 clones; 70% to 90% occur once, and the top ten carry approximately 4%. Source: peripheral blood mononuclear cells, taken before any cancer treatment. These receptors all stem from a woman aged 40-69 years with stage III lung adenocarcinoma.

The rearrangement joins TRBV28 to TRBJ1-2; D gene ambiguous. The CDR3 is 13 residues long. V lost 6 bases to trimming and J lost 2 bases, with 10 bases between them. Germline assignment: CDR1 MDHEN and CDR2 SYDVKM. Here the CDR3 DNA reads TGTGCCAGCAGATTTAGGGTCAACTATGGCTACACCTTC. It yields the protein CASRFRVNYGYTF.

The chain links TRBV14 to TRBJ2-3; 14 bases fit TRBD2. The CDR3 is 21 residues long. Germline CDR1 SGHDN, CDR2 FVKESK. The V segment lost 4 bases and the J segment 0 bases; nucleotides outside the gene matches: 15. CDR3 DNA sequence: TGTGCCAGCAGCCGGCTAAAGGGACTAGCGGGAGACCCACCAAGCACAGATACGCAGTATTTT. This sequence encodes CASSRLKGLAGDPPSTDTQYF.

V and J are TRBV6-5 and TRBJ2-7; D unresolved. Germline V lookup: CDR1 MNHEY, CDR2 SVGAGI. Trimming shortened V by 0 bases and J by 4 bases, and 13 bases separated the two germline ends. The CDR3 spans 15 residues. The CDR3: CASSYSAADPYEQYF. The CDR3 region has the DNA TGTGCCAGCAGTTACTCAGCCGCGGACCCGTACGAGCAGTACTTC.

The chain links TRBV7-2 to TRBJ2-7, with TRBD1 identical over 10 bases. This CDR3 contains 15 residues. The junction had 8 bases not matched to a gene; V was cut back by 5 bases and J by 4 bases. Germline loops: CDR1 SGHTA, CDR2 FQGNSA. CDR3 nucleotides: TGTGCCAGCAGCCCCCTGACAGGGGGCTTTTACGAGCAGTACTTC. Translating gives CASSPLTGGFYEQYF.

J is TRBJ1-5 and V is TRBV30; maybe TRBD1 (6 bases). Looked up from germline, CDR1 is GTSNPN and CDR2 is SVGIG (reference sequence). There are 14 residues in the CDR3. The ends were cut back, 0 bases at V and 9 bases at J, with 15 bases in the middle. This chain's CDR3 is CAWSVGGQGRPQHF. Written as DNA, the CDR3 is TGTGCCTGGAGTGTTGGGGGGCAGGGACGGCCCCAGCATTTT.

V and J are TRBV18 and TRBJ2-7; possibly TRBD1 for D (5 bases). Germline-derived CDR1 and CDR2 are KGHSH and LQKENI. This CDR3 has 15 residues. V was shortened by 1 base and J by 1 base, with 11 bases between the two germline ends. CDR3 DNA sequence: TGTGCCAGCTCACCACAGCAGGGCAGGTCCTACGAGCAGTACTTC. Translation gives CASSPQQGRSYEQYF.

The chain couples TRBV7-8 to TRBJ2-1; 7 nucleotides align to TRBD1. Per germline, CDR1 SGHVS and CDR2 FQNEAQ. The V gene end was trimmed by 4 bases and the J gene end by 6 bases; junction bases not matched to a gene: 9. The CDR3 runs 15 residues. In DNA form, the CDR3 reads TGTGCCAGCAGCTCCCGGACAGGAACCTTCAATGAGCAGTTCTTC. Amino acids: CASSSRTGTFNEQFF.

This chain links TRBV7-2 with TRBJ2-1, with TRBD2 identical over 7 bases. Germline assignment: CDR1 SGHTA and CDR2 FQGNSA. The trim removed 4 bases at V and 5 bases at J, leaving 14 bases unmatched. The CDR3 is 17 residues long. The chain's CDR3 is CASSSKPLAVLNNEQFF. The DNA of the CDR3 is TGTGCCAGCAGCTCCAAGCCCCTAGCGGTCCTAAACAATGAGCAGTTCTTC.

The gene calls are TRBV4-2 and TRBJ2-5, with D tentatively TRBD1 or TRBD2 (7 bases each). CDR1 LGHNA and CDR2 YNFKEQ come from the germline V gene. The CDR3 is 15 residues long. Trimming stripped 0 bases from V and 4 bases from J, with 12 bases between. CDR3 in DNA: TGTGCCAGCAGCCAAGACCCCAGGGGGGGAGAGACCCAGTACTTC. Translation: CASSQDPRGGETQYF.

This chain links TRBV9 with TRBJ1-3; perhaps TRBD1 as D (6 bases). The CDR3 length is 13 residues. Between the trimmed V and J ends, which lost 3 bases and 2 bases, there was a span of 6 bases. CDR1 is SGDLS and CDR2 is YYNGEE in the germline V gene. CDR3 amino acids: CASSDRAGNTIYF. The CDR3, as DNA: TGTGCCAGCAGCGACAGGGCTGGAAACACCATATATTTT.

V and J are TRBV9 and TRBJ1-4; no clear D gene. Germline CDR1 and CDR2: SGDLS and YYNGEE. V was pared by 0 bases and J by 12 bases, with 15 bases between. The CDR3 extends over 14 amino acids. The CDR3: CASSVAPRSTQLFF. The CDR3 DNA follows: TGTGCCAGCAGCGTAGCCCCCAGGAGTACGCAACTGTTTTTT. Variable domain in full (rest from reference TRBV9 and TRBJ1-4): DSGVTQTPKHLITATGQRVTLRCSPRSGDLSVYWYQQSLDQGLQFLIQYYNGEERAKGNILERFSAQQFPDLHSELNLSSLELGDSALYFCASSVAPRSTQLFFGSGTQLSVL.

The gene calls are TRBV6-5 and TRBJ2-1, with TRBD2 as a possible D gene (5 bases). Trimming removed 0 bases from V and 7 bases from J, with 10 bases in between. The CDR3 covers 14 residues. Germline CDR1 is MNHEY and CDR2 is SVGAGI. CDR3 sequence: CASSYSYGINEQFF. CDR3 in DNA: TGTGCCAGCAGTTACTCGTACGGGATAAATGAGCAGTTCTTC.

This clone is medium-sized (0.01 to 0.1%) by share. The chain uses TRBV7-3 and TRBJ1-1; no definite D call. CDR3 length: 14 residues. Germline CDR1 and CDR2: SGHTA and FQGTGA. V lost 2 bases to trimming and J lost 0 bases, with 7 bases between them. In DNA form, the CDR3 reads TGTGCCAGCAGCTTAGAGGGCATGAACACTGAAGCTTTCTTT. This codes for CASSLEGMNTEAFF.

The V call is TRBV27, the J call TRBJ2-4; the match to TRBD1 covers 8 bases. V was pared by 8 bases and J by 5 bases, with 2 bases of the junction left unmatched. The CDR3 spans 12 residues. Germline-derived CDR1 and CDR2 are MNHEY and SMNVEV (reference sequence). In DNA, the CDR3 is TGTGCCAGCCGGACAGGGCAAAACATTCAGTACTTC. It encodes CASRTGQNIQYF.

The rearrangement joins TRBV21-1 to TRBJ2-5. TRBV21-1 is a pseudogene. The CDR3 runs to 16 residues. CDR3 nucleotide sequence: TGTGCCAGCAGCAAAGCGCGGGGACAAAAGAATCCGACCCAGTACTTC. Its protein product is CASSKARGQKNPTQYF.

By share, this clone ranks as medium-sized. The same CDR3 arises from other DNA sequences in this sample as well. The rearrangement joins TRBV27 to TRBJ2-7; no reliable D call. CDR3 length: 13 amino acids. With 0 bases removed from V and 3 bases from J, the gap between germline ends came to 6 bases. Per the germline V gene, CDR1 is MNHEY and CDR2 is SMNVEV (reference sequence). The CDR3 here is CASSLSPSYEQYF. The CDR3 DNA follows: TGTGCCAGCAGTTTATCCCCCAGCTACGAGCAGTACTTC.

CDR3 loop: CASSLEGVNNYGYTF. DNA of the CDR3: TGCGCCAGCAGCTTGGAAGGGGTCAATAACTATGGCTACACCTTC. This rearrangement joins TRBV5-1 to TRBJ1-2, with D possibly matching TRBD1 (5 bases). This CDR3 spans 15 amino acids. Germline CDR1 is SGHRS and CDR2 is YFSETQ. V gave up 0 bases and J gave up 1 base, with 10 bases separating them.

The chain recombines TRBV9 with TRBJ2-1, with D perhaps TRBD1 or TRBD2 (5 bases each). The germline V and J ends were trimmed by 3 bases and 8 bases, with 18 bases remaining between them. Germline lookup yields CDR1 SGDLS and CDR2 YYNGEE. The CDR3 extends over 15 amino acids. CDR3 sequence reads: CASSATGTYGDEQFF. The CDR3 DNA sequence: TGTGCCAGCAGCGCCACCGGGACCTATGGCGATGAGCAGTTCTTC.

In its sample, this clone was seen a few times. The chain joins TRBV11-2 to TRBJ2-1, with 8 bases aligning to TRBD2. CDR1 SGHAT and CDR2 FQNNGV come from the germline V gene. V gave up 6 bases and J gave up 0 bases; unmatched junction bases: 4. The CDR3 consists of 15 residues. This CDR3 is CASRGTSISYNEQFF. CDR3 DNA: TGTGCCAGCAGAGGGACTAGTATCTCCTACAATGAGCAGTTCTTC.

The chain employs TRBV5-4 and TRBJ1-1; D gene unclear. CDR1 and CDR2 from the germline V gene are SGHNT and YYREEE (reference sequence). The CDR3 covers 15 residues. V lost 0 bases and J lost 0, with 9 bases in between. CDR3 sequence: CASSLDITMNTEAFF. As DNA, the CDR3 is TGTGCCAGCAGCTTGGATATCACCATGAACACTGAAGCTTTCTTT.

The rearrangement links TRBV7-9 to TRBJ2-1; no firm D call. V lost 1 base and J 3 bases, leaving 1 base between the germline ends. The CDR3 runs to 12 residues. Per germline, CDR1 SEHNR and CDR2 FQNEAQ (reference sequence). CDR3 region: CASSLGYNEQFF. CDR3 nucleotide sequence: TGTGCCAGCAGCTTAGGCTACAATGAGCAGTTCTTC.